The entry below gives a single TCR beta chain sequence along with its context. This record belongs to a study of shared clonotypes between healthy human individuals. Naive CD8 isolation took CD45RO-negative cells positively selected for CCR7 and excluded terminally differentiated effector memory CD45RA+ cells. Trimming removed 6 bases at V and 4 bases at J, with 17 bases between. The CDR3 has 15 amino acids. The germline CDR1 and CDR2 sequences are SGHTA and FQGNSA. Produced via immunoSEQ multiplex PCR; TCRdb's table is partial and in-frame only. The sample shows about 2.1 million clones, around 93% of them seen only once.

The V call is TRBV7-2, the J call TRBJ2-3, with D perhaps matching TRBD2 (7 bases). This TCR was recovered from a young man in good health. Some clones in this sample may be carry-over from other donors' samples. The sample taken for sequencing was naive CD8+ T cells from PBMCs. The CDR3 DNA is TGTGCCAGCAGTTCCCACGCGGGGGCGGCAGATACGCAGTATTTT. It is translated as CASSSHAGAADTQYF.